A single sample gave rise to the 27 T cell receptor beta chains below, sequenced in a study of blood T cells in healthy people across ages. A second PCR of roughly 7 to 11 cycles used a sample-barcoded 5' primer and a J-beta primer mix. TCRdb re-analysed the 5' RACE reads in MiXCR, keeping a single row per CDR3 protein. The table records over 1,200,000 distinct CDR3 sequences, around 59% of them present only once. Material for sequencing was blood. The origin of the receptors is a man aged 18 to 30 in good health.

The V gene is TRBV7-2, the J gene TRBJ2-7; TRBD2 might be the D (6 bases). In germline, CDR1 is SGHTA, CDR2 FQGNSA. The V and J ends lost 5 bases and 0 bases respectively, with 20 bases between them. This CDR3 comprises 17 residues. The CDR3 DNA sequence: TGTGCCAGCAGCGCCGGGATGGGGGGTCGCTTCTCCTACGAGCAGTACTTC. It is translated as CASSAGMGGRFSYEQYF.

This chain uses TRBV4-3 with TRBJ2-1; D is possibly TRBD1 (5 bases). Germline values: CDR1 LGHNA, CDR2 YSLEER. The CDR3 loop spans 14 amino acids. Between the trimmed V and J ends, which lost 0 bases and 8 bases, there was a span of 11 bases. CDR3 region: CASSQDLGADEQFF. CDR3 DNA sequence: TGCGCCAGCAGCCAAGATTTAGGGGCCGATGAGCAGTTCTTC.

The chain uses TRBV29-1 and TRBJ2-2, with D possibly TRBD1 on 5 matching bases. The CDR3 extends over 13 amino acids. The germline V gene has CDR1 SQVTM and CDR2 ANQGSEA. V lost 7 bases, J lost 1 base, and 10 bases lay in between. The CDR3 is CSALGQNTGELFF. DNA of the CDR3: TGCAGCGCCCTGGGGCAGAACACCGGGGAGCTGTTTTTT.

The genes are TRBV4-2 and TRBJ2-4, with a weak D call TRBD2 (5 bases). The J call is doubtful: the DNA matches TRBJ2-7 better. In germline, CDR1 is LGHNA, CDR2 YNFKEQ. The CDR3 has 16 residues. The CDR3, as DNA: TGTGCCAGCAGCCAAGCTCGTCCAGCGGCCCCCTACGAGCAGTACTTC. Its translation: CASSQARPAAPYEQYF.

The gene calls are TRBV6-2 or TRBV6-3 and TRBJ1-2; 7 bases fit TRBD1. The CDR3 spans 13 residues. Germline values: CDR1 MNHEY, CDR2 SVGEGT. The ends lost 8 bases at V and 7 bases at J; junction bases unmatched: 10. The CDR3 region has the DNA TGTGCCAGCGGAGCCCCGGGACAGCCTGGCTACACCTTC. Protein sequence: CASGAPGQPGYTF.

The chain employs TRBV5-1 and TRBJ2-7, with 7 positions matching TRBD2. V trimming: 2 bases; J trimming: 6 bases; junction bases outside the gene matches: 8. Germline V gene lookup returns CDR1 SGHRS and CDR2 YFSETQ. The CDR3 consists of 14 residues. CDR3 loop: CASSFAGTTLEQYF. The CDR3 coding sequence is TGCGCCAGCAGCTTTGCCGGGACTACGCTCGAGCAGTACTTC.

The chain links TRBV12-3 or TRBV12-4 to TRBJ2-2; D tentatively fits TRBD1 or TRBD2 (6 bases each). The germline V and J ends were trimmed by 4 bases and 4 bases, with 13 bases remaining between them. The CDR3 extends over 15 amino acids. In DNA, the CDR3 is TGTGCCAGCAGTTACACAGGGACTCTCACCGGGGAGCTGTTTTTT. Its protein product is CASSYTGTLTGELFF.

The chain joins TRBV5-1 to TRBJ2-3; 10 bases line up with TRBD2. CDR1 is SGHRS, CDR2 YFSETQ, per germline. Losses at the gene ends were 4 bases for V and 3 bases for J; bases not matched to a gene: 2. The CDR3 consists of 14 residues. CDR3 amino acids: CASSNSGGTDTQYF. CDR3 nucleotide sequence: TGCGCCAGCAGCAATAGCGGGGGGACAGATACGCAGTATTTT.

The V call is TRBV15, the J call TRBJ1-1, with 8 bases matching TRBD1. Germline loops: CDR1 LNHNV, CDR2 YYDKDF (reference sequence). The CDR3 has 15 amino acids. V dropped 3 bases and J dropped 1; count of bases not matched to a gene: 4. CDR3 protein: CATSSMTGANTEAFF. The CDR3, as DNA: TGTGCCACCAGCAGTATGACAGGGGCGAACACTGAAGCTTTCTTT.

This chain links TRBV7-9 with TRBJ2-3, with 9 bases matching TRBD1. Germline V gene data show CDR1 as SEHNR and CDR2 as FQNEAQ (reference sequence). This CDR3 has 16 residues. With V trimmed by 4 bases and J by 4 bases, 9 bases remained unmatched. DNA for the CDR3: TGTGCCAGCAGCTCCCGAGGGGGGACAGGGCCAGATACGCAGTATTTT. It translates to CASSSRGGTGPDTQYF.

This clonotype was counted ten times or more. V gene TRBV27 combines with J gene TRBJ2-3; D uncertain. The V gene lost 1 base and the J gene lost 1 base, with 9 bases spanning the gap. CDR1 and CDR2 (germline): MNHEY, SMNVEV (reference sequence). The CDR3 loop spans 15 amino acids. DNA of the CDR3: TGTGCCAGCAGTTTATTCAAACGGGGCACAGATACGCAGTATTTT. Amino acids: CASSLFKRGTDTQYF.

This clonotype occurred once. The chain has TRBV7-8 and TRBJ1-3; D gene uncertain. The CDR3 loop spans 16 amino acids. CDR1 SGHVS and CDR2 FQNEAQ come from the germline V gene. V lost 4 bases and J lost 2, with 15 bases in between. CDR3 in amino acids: CASSSRVRETGNTIYF. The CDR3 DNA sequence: TGTGCCAGCAGCTCGCGGGTGCGAGAGACTGGAAACACCATATATTTT.

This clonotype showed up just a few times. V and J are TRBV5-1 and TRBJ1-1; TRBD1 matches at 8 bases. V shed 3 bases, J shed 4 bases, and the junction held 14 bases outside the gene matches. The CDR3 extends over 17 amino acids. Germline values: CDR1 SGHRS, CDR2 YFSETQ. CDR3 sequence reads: CASSSRGTGGRGTEAFF. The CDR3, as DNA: TGCGCCAGCAGCTCTAGAGGAACAGGGGGTAGGGGCACTGAAGCTTTCTTT.

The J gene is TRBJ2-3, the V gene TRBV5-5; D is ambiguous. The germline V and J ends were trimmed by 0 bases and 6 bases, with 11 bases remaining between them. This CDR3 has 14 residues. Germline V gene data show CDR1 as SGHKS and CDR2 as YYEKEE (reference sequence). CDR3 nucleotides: TGTGCCAGCAGCTTGGTAGCATCTAAGGATACGCAGTATTTT. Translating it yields CASSLVASKDTQYF. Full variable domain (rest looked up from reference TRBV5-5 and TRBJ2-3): DAGVTQSPTHLIKTRGQQVTLRCSPISGHKSVSWYQQVLGQGPQFIFQYYEKEERGRGNFPDRFSARQFPNYSSELNVNALLLGDSALYLCASSLVASKDTQYFGPGTRLTVL.

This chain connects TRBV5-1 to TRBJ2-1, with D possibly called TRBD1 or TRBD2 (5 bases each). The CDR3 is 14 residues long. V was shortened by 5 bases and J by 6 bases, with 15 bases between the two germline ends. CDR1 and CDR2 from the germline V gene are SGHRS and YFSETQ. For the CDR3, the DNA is TGCGCCAGCAGTAACAAAAGGGACGGCAATGAGCAGTTCTTC. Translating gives CASSNKRDGNEQFF.

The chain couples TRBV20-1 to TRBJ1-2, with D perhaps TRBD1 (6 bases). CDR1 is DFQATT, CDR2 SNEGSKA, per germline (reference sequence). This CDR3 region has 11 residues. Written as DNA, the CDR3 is TGCAGCATTACCAGGGGTGGGGGCTACACCTTC. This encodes CSITRGGGYTF.

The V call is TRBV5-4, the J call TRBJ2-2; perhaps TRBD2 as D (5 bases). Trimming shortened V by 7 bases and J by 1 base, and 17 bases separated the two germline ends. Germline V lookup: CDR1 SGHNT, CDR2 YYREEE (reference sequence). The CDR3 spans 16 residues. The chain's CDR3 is CASAPLLAGNTGELFF. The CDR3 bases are TGTGCCAGCGCTCCCCTGTTGGCGGGGAACACCGGGGAGCTGTTTTTT. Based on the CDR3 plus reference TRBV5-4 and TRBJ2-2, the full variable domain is ETGVTQSPTHLIKTRGQQVTLRCSSQSGHNTVSWYQQALGQGPQFIFQYYREEENGRGNFPPRFSGLQFPNYSSELNVNALELDDSALYLCASAPLLAGNTGELFFGEGSRLTVL.

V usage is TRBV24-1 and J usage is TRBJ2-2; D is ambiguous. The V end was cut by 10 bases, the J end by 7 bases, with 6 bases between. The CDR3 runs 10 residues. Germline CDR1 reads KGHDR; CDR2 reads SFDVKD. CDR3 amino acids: CATGNGELFF. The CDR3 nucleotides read TGTGCCACGGGGAACGGGGAGCTGTTTTTT.

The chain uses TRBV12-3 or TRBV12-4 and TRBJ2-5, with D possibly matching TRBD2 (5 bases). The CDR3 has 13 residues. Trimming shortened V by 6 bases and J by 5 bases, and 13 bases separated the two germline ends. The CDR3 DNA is TGTGCCAGCAGCTTTCTAGCTGTGGAGACCCAGTACTTC. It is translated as CASSFLAVETQYF.

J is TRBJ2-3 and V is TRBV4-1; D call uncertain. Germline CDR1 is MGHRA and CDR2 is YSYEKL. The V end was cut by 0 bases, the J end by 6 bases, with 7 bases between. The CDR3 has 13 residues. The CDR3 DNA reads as TGCGCCAGCAGCCAAGAGGGGTGGGATACGCAGTATTTT. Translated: CASSQEGWDTQYF.

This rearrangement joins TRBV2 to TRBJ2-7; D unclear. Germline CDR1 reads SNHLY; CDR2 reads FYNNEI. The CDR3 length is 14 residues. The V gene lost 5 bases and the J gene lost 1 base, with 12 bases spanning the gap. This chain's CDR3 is CASSWTVDSYEQYF. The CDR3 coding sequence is TGTGCCAGCAGTTGGACGGTCGATTCCTACGAGCAGTACTTC.

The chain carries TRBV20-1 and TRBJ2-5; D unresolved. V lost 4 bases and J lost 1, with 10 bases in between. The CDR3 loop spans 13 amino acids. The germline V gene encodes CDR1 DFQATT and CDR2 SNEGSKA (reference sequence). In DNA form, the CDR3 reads TGCAGTGCTATTTCCCAGACCCAAGAGACCCAGTACTTC. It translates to CSAISQTQETQYF.

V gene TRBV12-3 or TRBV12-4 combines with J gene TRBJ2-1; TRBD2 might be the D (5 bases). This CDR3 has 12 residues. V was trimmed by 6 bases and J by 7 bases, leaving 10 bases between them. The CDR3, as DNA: TGTGCCAGCAGGAGGGAAACTAATGAGCAGTTCTTC. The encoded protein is CASRRETNEQFF.

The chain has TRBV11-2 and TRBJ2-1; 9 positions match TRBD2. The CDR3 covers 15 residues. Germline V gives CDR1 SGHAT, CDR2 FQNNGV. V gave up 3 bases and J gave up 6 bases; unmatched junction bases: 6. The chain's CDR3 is CASSLHSGSRNEQFF. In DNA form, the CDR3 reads TGTGCCAGCAGCTTGCATAGCGGGAGCCGCAATGAGCAGTTCTTC.

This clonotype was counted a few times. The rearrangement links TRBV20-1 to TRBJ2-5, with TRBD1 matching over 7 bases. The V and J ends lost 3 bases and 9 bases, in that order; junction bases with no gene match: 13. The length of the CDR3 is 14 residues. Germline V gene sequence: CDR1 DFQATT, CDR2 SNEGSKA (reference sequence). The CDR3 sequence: CSASKNDRASAQYF. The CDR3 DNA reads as TGCAGTGCTAGCAAAAACGACAGGGCGTCAGCCCAGTACTTC.

CDR3 in DNA: TGTGCCAGCAGCGTAGTGGGACTAGCGGGAGTCAATAATACGCAGTATTTT. It yields the protein CASSVVGLAGVNNTQYF. The chain joins TRBV9 to TRBJ2-3, with 14 bases aligning to TRBD2. CDR1 is SGDLS and CDR2 is YYNGEE in the germline V gene. CDR3 length: 17 amino acids. V gave up 0 bases and J gave up 7 bases; unmatched junction bases: 7.

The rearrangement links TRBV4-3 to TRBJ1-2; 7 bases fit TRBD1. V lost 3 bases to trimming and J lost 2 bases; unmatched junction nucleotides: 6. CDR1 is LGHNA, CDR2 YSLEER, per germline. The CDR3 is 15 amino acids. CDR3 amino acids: CASSHPGTANYGYTF. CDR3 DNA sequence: TGCGCCAGCAGCCACCCCGGGACAGCCAACTATGGCTACACCTTC.